This paragraph reports one T cell receptor beta chain. Its antigen is not known. The immunoSEQ assay was v3. Assay: immunoSEQ multiplex PCR; the TCRdb copy retains only in-frame clones and omits some. The repertoire consists of tens of thousands of clones, with around 67% occurring once and the leading ten covering under 7.5%. Germline CDR1 is LNHDA and CDR2 is SQIVND (reference sequence). This CDR3 has 16 residues. V was clipped by 7 bases and J by 0 bases, with 19 bases between them. The data originate from a study of TIL therapy for anti-PD-1-resistant metastatic lung cancer. Time point denoted: pre-treatment sample, taken before nivolumab and TIL therapy. Study findings and constraints: Patients were highly selected, enriched for treatment-naive, never-smoker and oncogene-addicted cases.

The gene calls are TRBV19 and TRBJ2-7; no clear D. The TCR originated in a person aged 25 to 85 with non-small cell lung cancer. The material sequenced was blood, taken at baseline. The CDR3 loop is CASTAMVSLCSYEQYF. The CDR3 bases are TGTGCCAGTACCGCAATGGTGTCTCTATGCTCCTACGAGCAGTACTTC.